The 29 T cell receptor beta chains presented below share a single source sample, sequenced in a study of blood T cell repertoires in COVID-19. Sequencing used immunoSEQ multiplex PCR; TCRdb keeps in-frame clones, though not all of them. The data show about 25,000 clones, with 89% seen just once and more than 7.5% held by the top ten. The material sequenced was peripheral blood. The source is a man in his sixties or seventies with acute or convalescent COVID-19.

The V gene is TRBV15, the J gene TRBJ1-4, with 9 bases aligning to TRBD1. The CDR3 is 17 amino acids. Germline loops: CDR1 LNHNV, CDR2 YYDKDF (reference sequence). The trim removed 9 bases at V and 3 bases at J, leaving 14 bases unmatched. The CDR3 sequence is CATEPGTGFLPNEKLFF. The CDR3 DNA is TGTGCCACGGAACCTGGGACAGGGTTTTTGCCTAATGAAAAACTGTTTTTT.

The CDR3 nucleotides read TGTGCCAGCAGAATAAACTCTGGGGCCAACGTCCTGACTTTC. Protein sequence: CASRINSGANVLTF. The chain employs TRBV2 and TRBJ2-6; D remains ambiguous. The ends were cut back, 6 bases at V and 0 bases at J, with 6 bases in the middle. The CDR3 totals 14 residues. CDR1 is SNHLY, CDR2 FYNNEI, per germline. Supplemented by reference TRBV2 and TRBJ2-6, the full variable domain reads EPEVTQTPSHQVTQMGQEVILRCVPISNHLYFYWYRQILGQKVEFLVSFYNNEISEKSEIFDDQFSVERPDGSNFTLKIRSTKLEDSAMYFCASRINSGANVLTFGAGSRLTVL.

This clone showed up just once. The J gene is TRBJ1-2, the V gene TRBV28; D not certain. Trimming left V 3 bases short and J 4 bases short, with 12 bases between. Germline values: CDR1 MDHEN, CDR2 SYDVKM. The CDR3 runs 14 residues. CDR3 in DNA: TGTGCCAGCAGTTTCGGCGGCGTTACCTATGGCTACACCTTC. Encoded protein: CASSFGGVTYGYTF.

The V call is TRBV5-5, the J call TRBJ1-1; D unresolved. Germline assignment: CDR1 SGHKS and CDR2 YYEKEE (reference sequence). This CDR3 is built from 15 residues. Trimming took 7 bases from V and 6 from J, leaving 22 bases between them. CDR3 in DNA: TGTGCCAGCGGAGGCCCCGGGAAGGTGTTCGCTGAAGCTTTCTTT. This sequence encodes CASGGPGKVFAEAFF. The full variable domain, completed using reference TRBV5-5 and TRBJ1-1, is DAGVTQSPTHLIKTRGQQVTLRCSPISGHKSVSWYQQVLGQGPQFIFQYYEKEERGRGNFPDRFSARQFPNYSSELNVNALLLGDSALYLCASGGPGKVFAEAFFGQGTRLTVV.

The rearrangement uses TRBV12-3 or TRBV12-4 and TRBJ1-3; no reliable D call. Trimming pared 7 bases from V and 4 bases from J, leaving 8 bases between. The CDR3 extends over 12 amino acids. CDR3 loop: CASTRTGNTIYF. The CDR3 coding sequence is TGTGCCAGCACCAGAACAGGAAACACCATATATTTT.

The chain carries TRBV19 and TRBJ2-2; D may be TRBD1 (6 bases). Deletions cut 8 bases from V and 1 base from J, with 11 bases between. Germline assignment: CDR1 LNHDA and CDR2 SQIVND (reference sequence). This CDR3 has 14 residues. The CDR3 sequence is CASSPGVNTGELFF. CDR3 nucleotide sequence: TGTGCCAGTTCTCCAGGGGTGAACACCGGGGAGCTGTTTTTT.

The chain has TRBV5-5 and TRBJ2-7; D is possibly TRBD2 (6 bases). This CDR3 comprises 14 residues. Germline lookup yields CDR1 SGHKS and CDR2 YYEKEE (reference sequence). Trimming left V 4 bases short and J 4 bases short, with 15 bases between. For the CDR3, the DNA is TGTGCCAGCAGCACGTCCGGGAGCCCATACGAGCAGTACTTC. This gives the protein CASSTSGSPYEQYF.

This clone has only one observation. The genes are TRBV5-6 and TRBJ1-2; 8 bases agree with TRBD1. V trimming: 1 base; J trimming: 4 bases; junction bases outside the gene matches: 9. The CDR3 length is 16 residues. The germline V gene encodes CDR1 SGHDT and CDR2 YYEEEE. CDR3: CASSLLADRAIYGYTF. As DNA, the CDR3 is TGTGCCAGCAGCTTGCTGGCGGACAGGGCCATCTATGGCTACACCTTC.

J is TRBJ1-3 and V is TRBV28; weak D call: TRBD1 (6 bases). This CDR3 is 16 amino acids long. The V and J ends lost 7 bases and 0 bases respectively, with 16 bases between them. The germline gives CDR1 MDHEN, CDR2 SYDVKM. CDR3 region: CASKSSGTNSGNTIYF. DNA for the CDR3: TGTGCCAGCAAGAGTTCGGGGACAAACTCTGGAAACACCATATATTTT.

The J gene is TRBJ2-2, the V gene TRBV11-2, with 14 nucleotides matching TRBD2. Germline V gene data show CDR1 as SGHAT and CDR2 as FQNNGV. This CDR3 spans 18 amino acids. Losses at the gene ends were 1 base for V and 1 base for J; bases not matched to a gene: 2. This CDR3 reads CASSLGLAGGGNTGELFF. The CDR3 region has the DNA TGTGCCAGCAGCTTAGGACTAGCGGGAGGGGGGAACACCGGGGAGCTGTTTTTT.

The chain carries TRBV5-1 and TRBJ2-1; possibly TRBD1 for D (6 bases). The V gene's germline CDR1 is SGHRS and CDR2 YFSETQ. V was clipped by 5 bases and J by 4 bases, with 10 bases between them. The CDR3 is 13 residues long. The DNA of the CDR3 is TGCGCCAGCAGGGGGGCCCCTTACAATGAGCAGTTCTTC. Its protein is CASRGAPYNEQFF.

This chain links TRBV6-6 with TRBJ2-7; possible D gene TRBD2, 5 bases. Looked up from germline, CDR1 is MNHNY and CDR2 is SVGAGI (reference sequence). Trimming stripped 6 bases from V and 3 bases from J, with 15 bases between. CDR3 length: 14 residues. The CDR3 region has the DNA TGTGCCAGCAGCGGGTCTTACGCGGGCTACGAGCAGTACTTC. This sequence encodes CASSGSYAGYEQYF.

Only one count was recorded for this clone. The V gene is TRBV5-1, the J gene TRBJ2-2, with a possible D match to TRBD1 (5 bases). Per the germline V gene, CDR1 is SGHRS and CDR2 is YFSETQ. This CDR3 has 14 amino acids. Trimming removed 5 bases at V and 4 bases at J, with 12 bases between. The CDR3 here is CASSFQGGTGELFF. CDR3 coding DNA: TGCGCCAGCAGTTTTCAGGGTGGCACCGGGGAGCTGTTTTTT. Drawing the rest from reference TRBV5-1 and TRBJ2-2, the complete variable domain is KAGVTQTPRYLIKTRGQQVTLSCSPISGHRSVSWYQQTPGQGLQFLFEYFSETQRNKGNFPGRFSGRQFSNSRSEMNVSTLELGDSALYLCASSFQGGTGELFFGEGSRLTVL.

CDR3 DNA sequence: TGTGCCAGCAGTTTGCCTGCAGGGTATCGGGAAGCTTTCTTT. Translated: CASSLPAGYREAFF. J is TRBJ1-1 and V is TRBV2; possibly TRBD1 for D (5 bases). Germline V CDR1 and CDR2: SNHLY, FYNNEI. V lost 5 bases, J lost 8 bases, and 18 bases lay in between. CDR3 length equals 14 residues. Together with reference TRBV2 and TRBJ1-1, the CDR3 gives the full variable domain: EPEVTQTPSHQVTQMGQEVILRCVPISNHLYFYWYRQILGQKVEFLVSFYNNEISEKSEIFDDQFSVERPDGSNFTLKIRSTKLEDSAMYFCASSLPAGYREAFFGQGTRLTVV.

The chain couples TRBV5-4 to TRBJ1-2, with TRBD1 as a possible D gene (5 bases). Germline V CDR1 and CDR2: SGHNT, YYREEE (reference sequence). With 2 bases removed from V and 3 bases from J, the gap between germline ends came to 11 bases. This CDR3 has 14 residues. In nucleotides, the CDR3 is TGTGCCAGCAGCTTCGGGGGTAGGGACTATGGCTACACCTTC. It specifies CASSFGGRDYGYTF.

The chain links TRBV30 to TRBJ1-2; TRBD1 might be the D (6 bases). The CDR3 has 14 amino acids. The V gene lost 4 bases and the J gene lost 8 bases, with 20 bases spanning the gap. Germline CDR1 GTSNPN, CDR2 SVGIG (reference sequence). CDR3 amino acids: CAWTPQGFGVGYTF. The CDR3 DNA is TGTGCCTGGACCCCACAGGGTTTCGGTGTCGGCTACACCTTC.

This chain connects TRBV6-5 to TRBJ1-1; D unresolved. This CDR3 has 14 amino acids. Trimming took off 0 bases at V and 4 bases at J, with 9 bases between the two ends. Germline V gene data show CDR1 as MNHEY and CDR2 as SVGAGI. The CDR3 sequence: CASSYSKVSTEAFF. The CDR3 DNA follows: TGTGCCAGCAGTTACTCGAAAGTGAGCACTGAAGCTTTCTTT.

J is TRBJ2-4 and V is TRBV2; perhaps TRBD1 as D (6 bases). The CDR3 runs to 15 residues. CDR1 and CDR2 from the germline V gene are SNHLY and FYNNEI. The V end lost 2 bases, the J end lost 9 bases, and 17 bases lay between the germline ends. The CDR3 coding sequence is TGTGCCAGCAGTGAACCCGGGACACTACAGGGCATTCAGTACTTC. Translation: CASSEPGTLQGIQYF.

V is TRBV28 and J is TRBJ1-3; unclear D gene. Trimming removed 7 bases at V and 2 bases at J, with 15 bases between. Per the germline V gene, CDR1 is MDHEN and CDR2 is SYDVKM. CDR3 length: 15 residues. DNA for the CDR3: TGTGCCAGCAACTCACCCGGAGGGACTGGAAACACCATATATTTT. It codes for CASNSPGGTGNTIYF. Full variable domain (remainder filled in from reference TRBV28 and TRBJ1-3): DVKVTQSSRYLVKRTGEKVFLECVQDMDHENMFWYRQDPGLGLRLIYFSYDVKMKEKGDIPEGYSVSREKKERFSLILESASTNQTSMYLCASNSPGGTGNTIYFGEGSWLTVV.

This sequence joins TRBV4-1 and TRBJ2-7; 7 bases agree with TRBD1. The germline gives CDR1 MGHRA, CDR2 YSYEKL. There are 14 residues in the CDR3. The ends lost 3 bases at V and 7 bases at J; junction bases unmatched: 9. CDR3 region: CASSQGQPPGEQYF. In DNA, the CDR3 is TGCGCCAGCAGCCAGGGACAGCCCCCCGGGGAGCAGTACTTC.

This clone came up a few times. V gene TRBV12-3 or TRBV12-4 combines with J gene TRBJ1-2; D is unresolved. The V and J ends lost 6 bases and 7 bases respectively, with 15 bases between them. The CDR3 is 13 amino acids. The CDR3 DNA is TGTGCCAGCAGCACCGGGAGCCCCAGTGGCTACACCTTC. Protein: CASSTGSPSGYTF.

The chain's CDR3 is CASSSPLAGGRETQYF. CDR3 bases: TGTGCCAGCAGCTCACCCCTAGCGGGGGGCAGGGAGACCCAGTACTTC. The rearrangement links TRBV7-6 to TRBJ2-5; 11 bases line up with TRBD2. Germline lookup yields CDR1 SGHVS and CDR2 FNYEAQ. This CDR3 has 16 residues. The V gene end was trimmed by 4 bases and the J gene end by 5 bases; junction bases not matched to a gene: 9. Combining the CDR3 with reference TRBV7-6 and TRBJ2-5 gives the whole variable domain GAGVSQSPRYKVTKRGQDVALRCDPISGHVSLYWYRQALGQGPEFLTYFNYEAQQDKSGLPNDRFSAERPEGSISTLTIQRTEQRDSAMYRCASSSPLAGGRETQYFGPGTRLLVL.

V and J are TRBV7-9 and TRBJ1-4; the D is unclear. The CDR3 contains 15 residues. Trimming cost V 1 base and J 4 bases, with 10 bases left between them. The germline gives CDR1 SEHNR, CDR2 FQNEAQ (reference sequence). The CDR3 DNA follows: TGTGCCAGCAGCTTAGATACAGAGTATAATGAAAAACTGTTTTTT. This sequence encodes CASSLDTEYNEKLFF. Using reference TRBV7-9 and TRBJ1-4 for the parts outside the CDR3, the full variable domain is DTGVSQNPRHKITKRGQNVTFRCDPISEHNRLYWYRQTLGQGPEFLTYFQNEAQLEKSRLLSDRFSAERPKGSFSTLEIQRTEQGDSAMYLCASSLDTEYNEKLFFGSGTQLSVL.

The chain joins TRBV9 to TRBJ1-5, with 7 positions matching TRBD1. The trim removed 7 bases at V and 0 bases at J, leaving 4 bases unmatched. From germline, CDR1 is SGDLS and CDR2 YYNGEE. This CDR3 has 14 residues. The CDR3 spells CASGGQYSNQPQHF. CDR3 nucleotides: TGTGCCAGCGGGGGACAGTATAGCAATCAGCCCCAGCATTTT.

J is TRBJ1-5 and V is TRBV19; 7 bases map to TRBD1. With 5 bases clipped from V and 5 bases from J, the junction kept 9 bases outside the gene matches. Germline assignment: CDR1 LNHDA and CDR2 SQIVND (reference sequence). The CDR3 is 15 amino acids. Here the CDR3 DNA reads TGTGCCAGTAGTTACCGACAGGGATGGGATCAGCCCCAGCATTTT. Protein sequence: CASSYRQGWDQPQHF.

This clone was seen once. The chain employs TRBV18 and TRBJ2-1, with 12 nucleotides matching TRBD2. The length of the CDR3 is 15 residues. Trimming removed 6 bases from V and 4 bases from J; junction bases left unmatched: 4. Germline V lookup: CDR1 KGHSH, CDR2 LQKENI. CDR3 in amino acids: CASSQTSGRYNEQFF. CDR3 nucleotide sequence: TGTGCCAGCTCGCAGACTAGCGGGAGATACAATGAGCAGTTCTTC.

The chain employs TRBV3-1 (or the pseudogene TRBV3-2) and TRBJ2-7; 12 bases fit TRBD2. Germline V lookup: CDR1 LGHDT, CDR2 YNNKEL (reference sequence). The CDR3 is 13 residues long. The V gene end was trimmed by 4 bases and the J gene end by 6 bases; junction bases not matched to a gene: 1. CDR3 sequence: CASSPTSGSEQYF. CDR3 DNA sequence: TGTGCCAGCAGCCCGACTAGCGGGAGCGAGCAGTACTTC.

The V and J genes are TRBV25-1 and TRBJ1-6; D is unclear. Germline lookup yields CDR1 MGHDK and CDR2 SYGVNS. The CDR3 loop spans 13 amino acids. V dropped 4 bases and J dropped 6 bases, with 7 bases sitting between them. CDR3 nucleotide sequence: TGTGCCAGCAGTGTACAGCCTAATTCACCCCTCCACTTT. Its translation: CASSVQPNSPLHF.

V gene TRBV19 combines with J gene TRBJ2-2; D may be TRBD1 (6 bases). The CDR3 runs 15 residues. The V gene lost 6 bases and the J gene lost 0 bases, with 11 bases spanning the gap. Germline CDR1 and CDR2: LNHDA and SQIVND (reference sequence). CDR3 in DNA: TGTGCCAGTAGCGCACAGGGCCCGAACACCGGGGAGCTGTTTTTT. The encoded protein is CASSAQGPNTGELFF. Drawing the rest from reference TRBV19 and TRBJ2-2, the complete variable domain is DGGITQSPKYLFRKEGQNVTLSCEQNLNHDAMYWYRQDPGQGLRLIYYSQIVNDFQKGDIAEGYSVSREKKESFPLTVTSAQKNPTAFYLCASSAQGPNTGELFFGEGSRLTVL.